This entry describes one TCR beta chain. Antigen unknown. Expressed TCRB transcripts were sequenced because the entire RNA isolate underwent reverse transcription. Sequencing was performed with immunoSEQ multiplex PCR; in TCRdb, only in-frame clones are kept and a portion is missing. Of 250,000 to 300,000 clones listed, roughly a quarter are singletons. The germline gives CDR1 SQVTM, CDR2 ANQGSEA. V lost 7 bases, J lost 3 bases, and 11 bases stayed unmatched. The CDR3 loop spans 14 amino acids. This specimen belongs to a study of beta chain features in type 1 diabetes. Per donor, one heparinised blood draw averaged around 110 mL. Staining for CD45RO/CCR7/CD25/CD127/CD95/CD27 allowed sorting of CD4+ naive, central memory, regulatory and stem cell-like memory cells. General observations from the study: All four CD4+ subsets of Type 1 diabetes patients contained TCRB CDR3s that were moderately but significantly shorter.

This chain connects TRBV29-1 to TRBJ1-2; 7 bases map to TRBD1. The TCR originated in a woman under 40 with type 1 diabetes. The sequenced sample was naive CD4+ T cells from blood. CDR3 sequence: CSADGAGQDYGYTF. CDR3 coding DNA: TGCAGCGCCGACGGAGCCGGACAGGACTATGGCTACACCTTC.